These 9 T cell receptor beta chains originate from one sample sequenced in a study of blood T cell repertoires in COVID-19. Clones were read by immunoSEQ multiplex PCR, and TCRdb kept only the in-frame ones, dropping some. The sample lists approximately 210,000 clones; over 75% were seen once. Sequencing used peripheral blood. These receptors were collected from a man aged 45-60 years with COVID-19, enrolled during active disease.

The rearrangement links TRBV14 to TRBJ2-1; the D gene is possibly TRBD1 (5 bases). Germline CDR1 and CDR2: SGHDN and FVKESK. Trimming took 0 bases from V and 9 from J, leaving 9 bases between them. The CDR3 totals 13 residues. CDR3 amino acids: CASSQDRGGEQFF. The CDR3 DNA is TGTGCCAGCAGCCAAGATAGGGGCGGTGAGCAGTTCTTC.

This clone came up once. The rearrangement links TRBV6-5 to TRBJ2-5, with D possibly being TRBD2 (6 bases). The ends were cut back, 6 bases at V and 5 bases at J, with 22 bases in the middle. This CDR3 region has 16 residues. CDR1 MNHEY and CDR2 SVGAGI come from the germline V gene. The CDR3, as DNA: TGTGCCAGCAGATACCCGGGACTCCAAGCAAGGGAGACCCAGTACTTC. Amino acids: CASRYPGLQARETQYF.

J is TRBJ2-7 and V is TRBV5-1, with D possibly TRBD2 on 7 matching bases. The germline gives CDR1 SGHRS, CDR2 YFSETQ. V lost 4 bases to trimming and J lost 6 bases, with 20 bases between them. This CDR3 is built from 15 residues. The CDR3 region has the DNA TGCGCCAGCAGCCCCGGGGGGACACCTACTTTCGAGCAGTACTTC. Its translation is CASSPGGTPTFEQYF.

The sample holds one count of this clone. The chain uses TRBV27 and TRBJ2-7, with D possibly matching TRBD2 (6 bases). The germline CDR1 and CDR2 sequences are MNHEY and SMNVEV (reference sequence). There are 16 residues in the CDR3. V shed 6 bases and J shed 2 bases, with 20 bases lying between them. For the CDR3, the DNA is TGTGCCAGCAGCCCAACGCTAGCGAGGGCCACCTACGAGCAGTACTTC. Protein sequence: CASSPTLARATYEQYF.

The CDR3 is CASSQLEGQGHFPEAFF. The CDR3 DNA reads TGTGCCAGCAGCCAATTAGAGGGACAGGGACATTTTCCTGAAGCTTTCTTT. The chain recombines TRBV3-1 (or the pseudogene TRBV3-2) with TRBJ1-1; 9 bases map to TRBD1. Germline V lookup: CDR1 LGHDT, CDR2 YNNKEL (reference sequence). V was clipped by 2 bases and J by 6 bases; unmatched bases: 13. This CDR3 contains 17 residues.

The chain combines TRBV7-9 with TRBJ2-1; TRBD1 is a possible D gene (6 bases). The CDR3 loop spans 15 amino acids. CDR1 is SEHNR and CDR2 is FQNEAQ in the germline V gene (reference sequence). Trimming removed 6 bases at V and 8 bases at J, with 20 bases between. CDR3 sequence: CASRTNRDDVDEQFF. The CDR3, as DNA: TGTGCCAGCAGGACGAACAGGGATGATGTCGATGAGCAGTTCTTC.

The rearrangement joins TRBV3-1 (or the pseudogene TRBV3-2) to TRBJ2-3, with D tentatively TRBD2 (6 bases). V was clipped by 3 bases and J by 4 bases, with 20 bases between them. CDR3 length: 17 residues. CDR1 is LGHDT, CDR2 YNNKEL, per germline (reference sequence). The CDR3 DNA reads TGTGCCAGCAGCCAGAGGGGAAGCGGAGGGTTCGCAGATACGCAGTATTTT. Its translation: CASSQRGSGGFADTQYF.

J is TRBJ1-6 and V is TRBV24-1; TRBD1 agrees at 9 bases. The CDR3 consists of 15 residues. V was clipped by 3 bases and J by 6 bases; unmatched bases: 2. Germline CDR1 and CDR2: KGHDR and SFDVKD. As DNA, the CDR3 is TGTGCCACCAGTGATGGACAGGGGTTTAATTCACCCCTCCACTTT. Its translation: CATSDGQGFNSPLHF.

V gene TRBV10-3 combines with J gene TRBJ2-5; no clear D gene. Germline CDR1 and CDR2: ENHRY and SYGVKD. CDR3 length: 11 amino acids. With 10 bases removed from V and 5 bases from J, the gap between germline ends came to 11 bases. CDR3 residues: CATRNEETQYF. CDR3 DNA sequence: TGTGCCACCCGTAATGAGGAGACCCAGTACTTC.